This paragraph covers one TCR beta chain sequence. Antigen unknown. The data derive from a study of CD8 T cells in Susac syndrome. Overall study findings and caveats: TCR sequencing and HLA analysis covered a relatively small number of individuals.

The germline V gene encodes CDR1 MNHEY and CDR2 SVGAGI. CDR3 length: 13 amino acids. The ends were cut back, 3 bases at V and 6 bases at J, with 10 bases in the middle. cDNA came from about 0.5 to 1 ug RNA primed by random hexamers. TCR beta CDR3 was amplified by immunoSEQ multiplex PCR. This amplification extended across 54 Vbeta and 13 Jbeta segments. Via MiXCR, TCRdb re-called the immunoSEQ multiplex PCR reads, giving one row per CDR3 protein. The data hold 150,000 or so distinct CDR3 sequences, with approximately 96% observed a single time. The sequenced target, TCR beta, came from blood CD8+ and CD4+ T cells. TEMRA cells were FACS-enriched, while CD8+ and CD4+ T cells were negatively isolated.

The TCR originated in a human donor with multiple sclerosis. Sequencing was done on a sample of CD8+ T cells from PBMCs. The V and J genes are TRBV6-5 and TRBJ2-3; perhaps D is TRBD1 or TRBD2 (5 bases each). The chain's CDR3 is CASSYPEGDTQYF. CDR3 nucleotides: TGTGCCAGCAGTTATCCCGAGGGGGATACGCAGTATTTT.